This T cell receptor beta chain was obtained from a study of graft-versus-host responses after intestinal transplantation. Germline V gene lookup returns CDR1 LNHDA and CDR2 SQIVND (reference sequence). The CDR3 totals 13 residues. The ends lost 8 bases at V and 1 base at J; junction bases unmatched: 4. In the case of this clone: Its target is not known.

Using immunoSEQ multiplex PCR, the repertoire was profiled, and TCRdb retains in-frame clones only, with some absent. The sample consists of about 130,000 clones, about 93% of them appearing once. The chain combines TRBV19 with TRBJ2-5, with 7 bases lining up with TRBD1. Sequences were derived from unstimulated CD4+ T cells sorted from spleen or lymph node cells, sampled before intestinal transplant. The receptor was derived from a human donor who received an intestinal transplant. CDR3 DNA sequence: TGTGCCAGTGGAGGACAGGCCCAAGAGACCCAGTACTTC. The encoded protein is CASGGQAQETQYF.